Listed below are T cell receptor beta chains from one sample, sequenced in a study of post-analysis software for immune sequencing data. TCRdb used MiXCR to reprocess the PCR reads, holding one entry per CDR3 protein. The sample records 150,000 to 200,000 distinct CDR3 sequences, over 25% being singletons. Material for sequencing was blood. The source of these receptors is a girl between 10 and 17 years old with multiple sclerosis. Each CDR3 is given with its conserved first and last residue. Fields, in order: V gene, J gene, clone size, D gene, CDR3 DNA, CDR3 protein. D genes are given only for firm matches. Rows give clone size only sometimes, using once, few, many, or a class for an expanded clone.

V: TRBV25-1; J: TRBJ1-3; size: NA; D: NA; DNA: TGTGCCAGCAGTGAGCGGGTTGGAAACACCATATATTTT; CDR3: CASSERVGNTIYF
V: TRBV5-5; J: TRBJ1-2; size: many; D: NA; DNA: TGTGCCAGCACCCCAATACAGAGTAACTATGGCTACACCTTC; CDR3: CASTPIQSNYGYTF
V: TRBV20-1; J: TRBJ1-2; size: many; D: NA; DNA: TGCAGTGCTAGAGAGGGGATTGATGGCTACACCTTC; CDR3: CSAREGIDGYTF
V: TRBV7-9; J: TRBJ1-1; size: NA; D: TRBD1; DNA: TGTGCCAGCAGCTTACTTCAGGGGGCGGGCACTGAAGCTTTCTTT; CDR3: CASSLLQGAGTEAFF
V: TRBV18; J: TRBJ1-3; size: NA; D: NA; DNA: TGTGCCAGCTCACTAGGTCCCGGGACGGGGGACACCATATATTTT; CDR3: CASSLGPGTGDTIYF
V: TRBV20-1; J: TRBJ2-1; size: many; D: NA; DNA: TGCAGTGCTAGAGTGGCTTTCGGAGCGGAGCACTACAATGAGCAGTTCTTC; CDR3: CSARVAFGAEHYNEQFF
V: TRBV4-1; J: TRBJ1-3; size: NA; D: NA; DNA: TGCGCCAGCAGCCAAACCGGGACCTTCGGAAACACCATATATTTT; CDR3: CASSQTGTFGNTIYF
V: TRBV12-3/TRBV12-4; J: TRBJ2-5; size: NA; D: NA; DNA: TGTGCCAGCAGTTTAGCGGAAGAGCAGTACTTC; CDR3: CASSLAEEQYF
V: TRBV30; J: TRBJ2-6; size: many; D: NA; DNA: TGTGCCTGGAGTGAAGGGTGGGGGGCTGGGGCCAACGTCCTGACTTTC; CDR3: CAWSEGWGAGANVLTF
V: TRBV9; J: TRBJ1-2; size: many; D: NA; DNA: TGTGCCAGCAGCGAGATGGGGACATCCTATGGCTACACCTTC; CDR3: CASSEMGTSYGYTF
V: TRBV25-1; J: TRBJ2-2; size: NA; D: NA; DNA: TGTGCCAGCAGTGGGGGGGCAGGGAGAATGAGCACCGGGGAGCTGTTTTTT; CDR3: CASSGGAGRMSTGELFF
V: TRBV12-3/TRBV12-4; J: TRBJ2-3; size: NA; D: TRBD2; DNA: TGTGCCAGCAGGGGAAGGACTAGCGGAGGGGGGGCAGATGCGCAGTATTTT; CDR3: CASRGRTSGGGADAQYF
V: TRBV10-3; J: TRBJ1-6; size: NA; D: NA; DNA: TGTGCCATCAGTGACGGGGGAAGCTCCTATAATTCACCCCTCCACTTT; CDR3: CAISDGGSSYNSPLHF
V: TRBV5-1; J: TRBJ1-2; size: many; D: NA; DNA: TGCGCCAGCAGCTTTGGAGGGAATGGCTACACCTTC; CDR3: CASSFGGNGYTF
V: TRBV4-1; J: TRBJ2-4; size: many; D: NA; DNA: TGCGCCAGCAGCCAAGGGGAGGAACTAGCCAAAAACATTCAGTACTTC; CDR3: CASSQGEELAKNIQYF
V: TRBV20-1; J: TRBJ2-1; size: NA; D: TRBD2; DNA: TGCAGTGCTAGAGTAACAGTAGCGGGAAGCTCCTACAATGAGCAGTTCTTC; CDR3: CSARVTVAGSSYNEQFF
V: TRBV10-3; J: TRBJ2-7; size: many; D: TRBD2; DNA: TGTGCCATCAGTGTTACTAGCGGGAGGGCCGGCGAGCAGTACTTC; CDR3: CAISVTSGRAGEQYF
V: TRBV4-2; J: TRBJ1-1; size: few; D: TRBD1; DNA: TGTGCCAGCAGCCAAGATCCGGACAGGGGAAAAACTGAAGCTTTCTTT; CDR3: CASSQDPDRGKTEAFF
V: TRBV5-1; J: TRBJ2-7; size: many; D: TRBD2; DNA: TGCGCCAGCAGCTTAGCGGGAGGGTATAGCGAGCAGTACTTC; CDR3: CASSLAGGYSEQYF
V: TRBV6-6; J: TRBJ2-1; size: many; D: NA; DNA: TGTGCCAGCAGTTACGAGGCCTCTAGGCAGATCTCCTACAATGAGCAGTTCTTC; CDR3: CASSYEASRQISYNEQFF
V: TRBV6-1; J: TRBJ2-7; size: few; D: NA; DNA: TGTGCCTCAAGCCGAGACCACTCCTACGAGCAGTACTTC; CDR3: CASSRDHSYEQYF
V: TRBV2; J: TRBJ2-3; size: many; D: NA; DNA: TGTGCCAGAACTAGTGACAACACAGATACGCAGTATTTT; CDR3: CARTSDNTDTQYF
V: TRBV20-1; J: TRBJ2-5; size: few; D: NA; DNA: TGCAGTGCCCGAACGTGGGGACACCGACAAGAGACCCAGTACTTC; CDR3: CSARTWGHRQETQYF
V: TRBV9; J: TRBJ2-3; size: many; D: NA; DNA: TGTGCCAGCAGCGTTGAGAGGGGATACACAGATACGCAGTATTTT; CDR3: CASSVERGYTDTQYF
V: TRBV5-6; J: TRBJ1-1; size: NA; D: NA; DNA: TGTGCCAGCAGCCTGCTCGGTGAAGGGGGCACTGAAGCTTTCTTT; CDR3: CASSLLGEGGTEAFF
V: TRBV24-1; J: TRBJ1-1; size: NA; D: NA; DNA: TGTGCCACCAGTGATCGGACGGGCACTGAAGCTTTCTTT; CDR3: CATSDRTGTEAFF
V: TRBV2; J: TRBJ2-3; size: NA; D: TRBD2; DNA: TGTGCCAGCAGTGTAGTTCGAGCGGGAGGGGACACAGATACGCAGTATTTT; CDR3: CASSVVRAGGDTDTQYF
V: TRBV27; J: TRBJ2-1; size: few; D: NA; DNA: TGTGCCAGCAGTCTACAGGGCTTAGGCAATGAGCAGTTCTTC; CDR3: CASSLQGLGNEQFF
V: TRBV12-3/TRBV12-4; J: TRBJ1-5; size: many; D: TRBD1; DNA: TGTGCCAGCCTACTCAGGGGGGGCGGCAATCAGCCCCAGCATTTT; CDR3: CASLLRGGGNQPQHF
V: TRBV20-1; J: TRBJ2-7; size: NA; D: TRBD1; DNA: TGCAGTGCCAGGGACAGGGGAAAAGTCTACGAGCAGTACTTC; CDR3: CSARDRGKVYEQYF
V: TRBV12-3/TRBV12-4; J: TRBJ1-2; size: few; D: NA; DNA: TGTGCCAGCAGTCCCAACCTAGGGAGTAACTATGGCTACACCTTC; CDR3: CASSPNLGSNYGYTF
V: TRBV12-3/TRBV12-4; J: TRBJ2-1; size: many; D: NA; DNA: TGTGCCAGCAGTTTAGGGACCTCCGAAAACAATGAGCAGTTCTTC; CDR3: CASSLGTSENNEQFF
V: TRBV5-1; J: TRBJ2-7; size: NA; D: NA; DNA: TGCGCCAGCAGCTTGGTGGTCGAAAACTACGAGCAGTACTTC; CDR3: CASSLVVENYEQYF
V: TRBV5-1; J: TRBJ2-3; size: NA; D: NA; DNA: TGCGCCAGCAGCTTGGGCGGAACCACAGATATGCAGTATTTT; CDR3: CASSLGGTTDMQYF
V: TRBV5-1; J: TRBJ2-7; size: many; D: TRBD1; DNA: TGCGCCAGCAGCCACGTACGGGGACAGGGGGAGTACGAGCAGTACTTC; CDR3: CASSHVRGQGEYEQYF
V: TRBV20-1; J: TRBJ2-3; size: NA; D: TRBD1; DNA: TGCAGTGCTACTACAACAGGGGTTAGGACAGATACGCAGTATTTT; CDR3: CSATTTGVRTDTQYF
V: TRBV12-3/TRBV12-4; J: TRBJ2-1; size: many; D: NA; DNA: TGTGCCAGCTTCTTCGGGCCGGACAATGAGCAGTTCTTC; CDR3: CASFFGPDNEQFF
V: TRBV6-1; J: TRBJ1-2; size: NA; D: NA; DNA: TGTGCCAGCGGACAGACTTTTAACTATGGCTACACCTTC; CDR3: CASGQTFNYGYTF
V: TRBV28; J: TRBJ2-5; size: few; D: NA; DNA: TGTGCCAGCAGTTTTCCGGGTAGACGAGAGACCCAGTACTTC; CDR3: CASSFPGRRETQYF
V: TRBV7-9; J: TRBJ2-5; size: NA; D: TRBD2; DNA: TGTGCCAGCAGCTTAGCAGGACTAGCGGGGGGCCAGGAGACCCAGTACTTC; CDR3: CASSLAGLAGGQETQYF
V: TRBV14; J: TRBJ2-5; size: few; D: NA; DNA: TGTGCCAGCTTCCTCAGCTCCCTCGAGACCCAGTACTTC; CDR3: CASFLSSLETQYF
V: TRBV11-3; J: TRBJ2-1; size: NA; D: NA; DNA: TGTGCCAGCAGCCCCCGGGGCGGGTTCTACAATGAGCAGTTCTTC; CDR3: CASSPRGGFYNEQFF
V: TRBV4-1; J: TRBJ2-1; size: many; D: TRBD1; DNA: TGCGCCAGCAGCCAACGAAGGTGGGGGCAGGGGGATTTCGTCGATGAGCAGTTCTTC; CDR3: CASSQRRWGQGDFVDEQFF
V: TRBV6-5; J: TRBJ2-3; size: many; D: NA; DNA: TGTGCCAGCAGTTACGGGAACACAGATACGCAGTATTTT; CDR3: CASSYGNTDTQYF
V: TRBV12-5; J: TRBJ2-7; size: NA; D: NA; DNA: TGTGCTAGTGGTTTGGTCCCCCGGGGCGAGCAGTACTTC; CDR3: CASGLVPRGEQYF
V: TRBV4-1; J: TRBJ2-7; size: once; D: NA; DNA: TGCGCCAGCAGCCTAAGAGAGGAAAGCCCCTACGAGCAGTACTTC; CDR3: CASSLREESPYEQYF
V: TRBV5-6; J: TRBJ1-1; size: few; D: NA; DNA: TGTGCCAGCAGCTTGCGGGGCCAGCTTGAAGCTTTCTTT; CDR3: CASSLRGQLEAFF
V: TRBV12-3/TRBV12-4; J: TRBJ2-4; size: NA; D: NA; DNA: TGTGCCAGCAGTTTAAGCCTAGGCAAAAACATTCAGTACTTC; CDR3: CASSLSLGKNIQYF